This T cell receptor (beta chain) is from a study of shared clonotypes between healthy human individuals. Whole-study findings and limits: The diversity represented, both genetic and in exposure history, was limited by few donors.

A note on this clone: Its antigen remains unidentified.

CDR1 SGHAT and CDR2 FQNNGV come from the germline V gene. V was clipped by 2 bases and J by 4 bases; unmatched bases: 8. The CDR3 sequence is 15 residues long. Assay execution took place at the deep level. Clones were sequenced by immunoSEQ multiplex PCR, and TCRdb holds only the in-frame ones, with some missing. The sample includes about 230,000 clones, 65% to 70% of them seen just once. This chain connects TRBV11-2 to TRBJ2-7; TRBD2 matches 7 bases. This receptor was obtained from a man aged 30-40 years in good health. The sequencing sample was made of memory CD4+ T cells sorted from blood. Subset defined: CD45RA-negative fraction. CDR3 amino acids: CASSLKWGGSYEQYF. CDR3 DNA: TGTGCCAGCAGCTTAAAATGGGGAGGGTCATACGAGCAGTACTTC.